This TCR beta chain was identified in a study of blood T cell repertoires in COVID-19. Study summary: Specimens from acute and convalescent COVID-19 originated in the United States, Italy and Spain. Sample material is recorded as cDNA or gDNA derived from T cells, B-cell-depleted T cells, or PBMCs.

Trimming took 2 bases from V and 1 from J, leaving 8 bases between them. Germline V gene sequence: CDR1 ENHRY, CDR2 SYGVKD. CDR3 length: 14 residues. Here immunoSEQ multiplex PCR was the method, and the copy in TCRdb shows in-frame clones only, minus some. The table shows about 190,000 clones, with roughly 73% occurring only once. This rearrangement joins TRBV10-3 to TRBJ1-1; D is unclear. The sequencing sample was made of peripheral blood. This clonotype was obtained from a woman aged 80 or over with active or convalescent COVID-19. The CDR3 sequence is CAISESPGNTEAFF. The CDR3 region has the DNA TGTGCCATCAGTGAGAGCCCCGGGAACACTGAAGCTTTCTTT.